A single TCR beta chain is shown here with its context. Its antigen remains unknown. Expressed TCRB transcripts got sequenced, as all isolated RNA was reverse transcribed. About 3.6 million reads was the average for naive, central memory and regulatory T cell samples. Using immunoSEQ multiplex PCR, the repertoire was profiled, and TCRdb retains in-frame clones only, with some absent. Seen here are some 270,000 clones, around 14% observed once, and the top ten hold around 0.026%. CD4+ naive, central memory, regulatory and stem cell-like memory subsets were isolated by sorting on CD45RO/CCR7/CD25/CD127/CD95/CD27. These data come from a study of beta chain features in type 1 diabetes. At the level of the study: There were approximately 100,000,000 sorted cells examined across all samples.

The CDR3 runs 16 residues. CDR1 LGHNA and CDR2 YSLEER come from the germline V gene. The V gene end was trimmed by 3 bases and the J gene end by 1 base; junction bases not matched to a gene: 4. Study findings and constraints: People with Type 1 diabetes carried modestly yet significantly shorter TCRB CDR3s in all four CD4+ subsets.

This TCR came from a woman in her thirties or forties in good health. The sample was naive CD4+ T cells from blood. This chain connects TRBV4-3 to TRBJ2-3; 10 nucleotides match TRBD2. The CDR3 coding sequence is TGCGCCAGCAGCCAGTCAAGCGGGGGGGGCACAGATACGCAGTATTTT. Its protein product is CASSQSSGGGTDTQYF.